The table lists the clone carrying this TCR beta chain with many counts. The sample belongs to a study of neurological immune-mediated disorders. TCRdb called the 5' RACE reads again in MiXCR, with one record for every CDR3 protein. The sample yields about 59,000 distinct CDR3 sequences, 24% seen once. Time point: technical triplicate 2. CDR3 size: 13 residues. V shed 4 bases, J shed 10 bases, and the junction held 10 bases outside the gene matches. Germline-derived CDR1 and CDR2 are SGHRS and YFSETQ. The sequence was collected from a man aged 55 to 69 with HTLV-1-associated myelopathy (HAM/TSP). The specimen was PBMCs. The V call is TRBV5-1, the J call TRBJ1-2, with TRBD1 matching over 7 bases. The CDR3 region is CASSLGQEGPYTF. For the CDR3, the DNA is TGCGCCAGCAGCCTAGGACAGGAGGGTCCCTACACCTTC.